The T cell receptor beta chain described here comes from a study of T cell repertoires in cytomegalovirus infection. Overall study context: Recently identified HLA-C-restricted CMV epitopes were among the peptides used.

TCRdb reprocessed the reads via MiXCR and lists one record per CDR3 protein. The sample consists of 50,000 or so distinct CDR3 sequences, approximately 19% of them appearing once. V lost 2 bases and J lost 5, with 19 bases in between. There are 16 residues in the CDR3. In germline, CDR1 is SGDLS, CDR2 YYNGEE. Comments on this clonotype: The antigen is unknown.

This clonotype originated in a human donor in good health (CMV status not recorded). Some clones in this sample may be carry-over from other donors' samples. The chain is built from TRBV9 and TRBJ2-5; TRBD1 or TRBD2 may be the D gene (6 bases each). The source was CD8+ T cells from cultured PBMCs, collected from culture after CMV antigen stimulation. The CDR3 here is CASSVGGEGRRETQYF. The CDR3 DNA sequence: TGTGCCAGCAGCGTGGGGGGCGAAGGGCGGCGGGAGACCCAGTACTTC.